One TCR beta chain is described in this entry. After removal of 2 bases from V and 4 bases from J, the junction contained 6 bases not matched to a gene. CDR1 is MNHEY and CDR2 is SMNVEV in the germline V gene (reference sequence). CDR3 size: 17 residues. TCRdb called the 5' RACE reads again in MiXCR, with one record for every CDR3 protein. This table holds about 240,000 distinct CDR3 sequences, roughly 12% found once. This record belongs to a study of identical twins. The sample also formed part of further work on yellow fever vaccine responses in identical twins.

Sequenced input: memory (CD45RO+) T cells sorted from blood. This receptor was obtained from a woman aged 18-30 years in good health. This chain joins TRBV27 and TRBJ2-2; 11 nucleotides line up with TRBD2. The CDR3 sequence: CASSLTSGSGPTGELFF. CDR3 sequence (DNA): TGTGCCAGCAGTTTAACTAGCGGGAGTGGACCCACCGGGGAGCTGTTTTTT.